These 29 T cell receptor beta chains share one sample of origin, sequenced in a study of shared clonotypes between healthy human individuals. Assay: immunoSEQ multiplex PCR; the TCRdb copy retains only in-frame clones and omits some. The table shows 760,000 or so clones, with around 96% occurring only once. Naive CD8 cells lacked CD45RO and underwent positive selection for CCR7, leaving out terminally differentiated effector memory CD45RA+ cells. Sequenced: naive CD8+ T cells sorted from blood. The receptors shown here come from a man in his thirties or forties in good health.

The rearrangement uses TRBV2 and TRBJ2-3; 13 bases are shared with TRBD2. The CDR3 loop spans 17 amino acids. CDR1 is SNHLY and CDR2 is FYNNEI in the germline V gene. Trimming cost V 7 bases and J 6 bases; bases outside gene matches: 13. CDR3 in DNA: TGTGCCAGCACCGGGCGAAACGGACTAGCGGGAGACGATACGCAGTATTTT. It is translated as CASTGRNGLAGDDTQYF.

On this clone: Other DNA sequences from this sample encode an identical CDR3 as well. The chain combines TRBV9 with TRBJ2-3; maybe TRBD1 (5 bases). The germline V gene encodes CDR1 SGDLS and CDR2 YYNGEE. CDR3 length: 13 amino acids. V was trimmed by 0 bases and J by 3 bases, leaving 5 bases between them. The CDR3 region is CASSVAGTDTQYF. CDR3 nucleotides: TGTGCCAGCAGCGTAGCAGGGACAGATACGCAGTATTTT.

The V call is TRBV4-1, the J call TRBJ1-4; TRBD1 matches 9 bases. Losses at the gene ends were 1 base for V and 6 bases for J; bases not matched to a gene: 3. CDR1 is MGHRA, CDR2 YSYEKL, per germline. The CDR3 loop spans 15 amino acids. The CDR3 bases are TGCGCCAGCAGCCAAGTCTGGGACAGGGATGAAAAACTGTTTTTT. Residues: CASSQVWDRDEKLFF.

This chain joins TRBV9 and TRBJ2-7; D not certain. The CDR3 loop spans 13 amino acids. Germline CDR1 SGDLS, CDR2 YYNGEE. Trimming removed 4 bases at V and 3 bases at J, with 11 bases between. The CDR3 bases are TGTGCCAGCAGCCCCACGAGATACTACGAGCAGTACTTC. This translates into CASSPTRYYEQYF.

The rearrangement joins TRBV11-2 to TRBJ1-4; D unresolved. V was shortened by 3 bases and J by 7 bases, with 6 bases between the two germline ends. Germline-derived CDR1 and CDR2 are SGHAT and FQNNGV. This CDR3 comprises 12 residues. The CDR3 loop is CASSFGSEKLFF. The CDR3 bases are TGTGCCAGCAGCTTTGGGTCTGAAAAACTGTTTTTT.

Only one count was recorded for this clone. The chain is built from TRBV30 and TRBJ2-5, with 11 bases matching TRBD2. Trimming removed 0 bases from V and 3 bases from J; junction bases left unmatched: 3. Germline V CDR1 and CDR2: GTSNPN, SVGIG (reference sequence). The CDR3 is 15 amino acids. CDR3 nucleotide sequence: TGTGCCTGGAGTGTAGGGACTAGCGGCGAAGAGACCCAGTACTTC. It translates to CAWSVGTSGEETQYF.

The chain is built from TRBV7-9 and TRBJ2-2; D may correspond to TRBD1 or TRBD2 (5 bases each). Trimming stripped 4 bases from V and 0 bases from J, with 12 bases between. The CDR3 extends over 16 amino acids. The germline V gene encodes CDR1 SEHNR and CDR2 FQNEAQ (reference sequence). In DNA, the CDR3 is TGTGCCAGCAGCTCCTGGGGGACCGCGAACACCGGGGAGCTGTTTTTT. Protein: CASSSWGTANTGELFF.

The rearrangement links TRBV28 to TRBJ2-7; weak D call: TRBD2 (5 bases). Germline V gives CDR1 MDHEN, CDR2 SYDVKM. Trimming removed 3 bases at V and 3 bases at J, with 15 bases between. This CDR3 comprises 15 residues. DNA of the CDR3: TGTGCCAGCAGTTTGGTAGGGTCCGGGAACTACGAGCAGTACTTC. It translates to CASSLVGSGNYEQYF. The full variable domain, completed using reference TRBV28 and TRBJ2-7, is DVKVTQSSRYLVKRTGEKVFLECVQDMDHENMFWYRQDPGLGLRLIYFSYDVKMKEKGDIPEGYSVSREKKERFSLILESASTNQTSMYLCASSLVGSGNYEQYFGPGTRLTVT.

The V and J genes are TRBV11-1 and TRBJ2-2, with D hard to call. The germline V gene has CDR1 SGHAT and CDR2 FQDESV (reference sequence). CDR3 length: 15 amino acids. Trimming removed 5 bases from V and 5 bases from J, with 15 bases in between. Here the CDR3 DNA reads TGTGCCAGCAGCCCGACGACCGTGGGGACCGGGGAGCTGTTTTTT. This encodes CASSPTTVGTGELFF. The full variable domain, completed using reference TRBV11-1 and TRBJ2-2, is EAEVAQSPRYKITEKSQAVAFWCDPISGHATLYWYRQILGQGPELLVQFQDESVVDDSQLPKDRFSAERLKGVDSTLKIQPAELGDSAMYLCASSPTTVGTGELFFGEGSRLTVL.

This clone appeared a single time. J is TRBJ2-5 and V is TRBV5-1; 16 bases agree with TRBD2. The germline gives CDR1 SGHRS, CDR2 YFSETQ. With 4 bases clipped from V and 5 bases from J, the junction kept 11 bases outside the gene matches. This CDR3 is 18 amino acids long. The CDR3: CASSGGLAGGVVSETQYF. The CDR3 DNA reads TGCGCCAGCAGCGGGGGACTAGCGGGAGGGGTTGTGTCCGAGACCCAGTACTTC.

The V call is TRBV9, the J call TRBJ2-3; perhaps TRBD2 as D (5 bases). The V end was cut by 3 bases, the J end by 4 bases, with 15 bases between. Germline CDR1 is SGDLS and CDR2 is YYNGEE. The CDR3 extends over 15 amino acids. The CDR3 region has the DNA TGTGCCAGCAGCGCTGGGAGTAGGAGCCCAGATACGCAGTATTTT. It is translated as CASSAGSRSPDTQYF.

The J gene is TRBJ2-7, the V gene TRBV28, with D uncertain. V was shortened by 3 bases and J by 2 bases, with 5 bases between the two germline ends. The length of the CDR3 is 12 residues. Germline V gene sequence: CDR1 MDHEN, CDR2 SYDVKM. The CDR3 DNA is TGTGCCAGCAGTTTCGAACCCTACGAGCAGTACTTC. Protein product: CASSFEPYEQYF.

V gene TRBV6-5 combines with J gene TRBJ2-1, with TRBD2 identical over 12 bases. Germline CDR1 and CDR2: MNHEY and SVGAGI. This CDR3 has 16 residues. Unmatched junction bases numbered 5, after V lost 2 bases and J lost 6 bases. CDR3 amino acids: CASSYHTSGRSNEQFF. The CDR3 nucleotides are TGTGCCAGCAGTTACCATACTAGCGGGAGGTCCAATGAGCAGTTCTTC.

The chain couples TRBV6-1 to TRBJ2-3, with D possibly being TRBD1 (6 bases). V shed 4 bases and J shed 0 bases, with 8 bases lying between them. Per germline, CDR1 MNHNS and CDR2 SASEGT. This CDR3 contains 14 residues. Here the CDR3 DNA reads TGTGCCAGCAGTGTACAGGGAAGCACAGATACGCAGTATTTT. It specifies CASSVQGSTDTQYF.

This chain links TRBV15 with TRBJ2-1; 10 positions match TRBD1. Trimming cost V 0 bases and J 3 bases; bases outside gene matches: 8. Germline-derived CDR1 and CDR2 are LNHNV and YYDKDF (reference sequence). CDR3 length equals 18 residues. DNA for the CDR3: TGTGCCACCAGCAGAGAGGGCCCTGGGGACAGGGGCTACAATGAGCAGTTCTTC. Its protein is CATSREGPGDRGYNEQFF.

J is TRBJ2-7 and V is TRBV6-1; D is possibly TRBD2 (5 bases). Trimming removed 6 bases at V and 2 bases at J, with 17 bases between. The CDR3 contains 15 residues. The germline V gene encodes CDR1 MNHNS and CDR2 SASEGT. In DNA form, the CDR3 reads TGTGCCAGCAGCGATCCGGAGGCATACACCTACGAGCAGTACTTC. It specifies CASSDPEAYTYEQYF.

CDR3 region: CASSKFHRATEKLFF. The DNA of the CDR3 is TGTGCCAGCAGCAAATTTCACAGGGCGACTGAAAAACTGTTTTTT. The chain employs TRBV21-1 and TRBJ1-4; TRBD1, the table's D call, was not compared with the DNA. TRBV21-1 is a pseudogene segment. The CDR3 length is 15 residues.

The chain employs TRBV7-9 and TRBJ2-7; no firm D call. The V gene's germline CDR1 is SEHNR and CDR2 FQNEAQ (reference sequence). Trimming took 1 base from V and 7 from J, leaving 11 bases between them. This CDR3 contains 13 residues. The CDR3 DNA follows: TGTGCCAGCAGCTTAGAGGGTCTACGGGAGCAGTACTTC. This translates into CASSLEGLREQYF.

The CDR3 loop is CASSWGQGANQPQHF. The CDR3 DNA reads as TGTGCCAGCAGTTGGGGCCAGGGGGCAAATCAGCCCCAGCATTTT. J is TRBJ1-5 and V is TRBV27; TRBD1 matches at 8 bases. The CDR3 is 15 amino acids. V shed 4 bases, J shed 4 bases, and the junction held 6 bases outside the gene matches. CDR1 is MNHEY, CDR2 SMNVEV, per germline (reference sequence).

The V and J genes are TRBV18 and TRBJ1-5; 8 bases map to TRBD1. The germline V gene encodes CDR1 KGHSH and CDR2 LQKENI. The CDR3 totals 15 residues. The V gene end was trimmed by 0 bases and the J gene end by 14 bases; junction bases not matched to a gene: 12. CDR3 amino acids: CASSPPAGGRGLKHF. In DNA form, the CDR3 reads TGTGCCAGCTCACCACCTGCAGGGGGCCGTGGCCTCAAGCATTTT.

CDR3 loop: CASSPNWNTDTQYF. DNA for the CDR3: TGTGCCAGCAGCCCAAATTGGAACACAGATACGCAGTATTTT. The V call is TRBV7-2, the J call TRBJ2-3, with D unclear. The CDR3 totals 14 residues. Between the trimmed V and J ends, which lost 5 bases and 2 bases, there was a span of 11 bases. CDR1 is SGHTA and CDR2 is FQGNSA in the germline V gene.

The V and J genes are TRBV20-1 and TRBJ1-1; D not certain. V gave up 4 bases and J gave up 10 bases, with 10 bases separating them. From germline, CDR1 is DFQATT and CDR2 SNEGSKA (reference sequence). The CDR3 has 10 amino acids. CDR3 sequence reads: CSATASLAFF. The CDR3 nucleotides are TGCAGTGCTACGGCTAGTCTAGCTTTCTTT.

This chain joins TRBV5-4 and TRBJ2-2, with a tentative D call TRBD2 (6 bases). The length of the CDR3 is 14 residues. Germline lookup yields CDR1 SGHNT and CDR2 YYREEE (reference sequence). The CDR3 region is CAYLGGVNTGELFF. CDR3 bases: TGTGCGTACCTGGGAGGAGTAAACACCGGGGAGCTGTTTTTT.

J is TRBJ1-2 and V is TRBV29-1; 10 bases are shared with TRBD1. Germline-derived CDR1 and CDR2 are SQVTM and ANQGSEA. V trimming: 5 bases; J trimming: 7 bases; junction bases outside the gene matches: 4. This CDR3 has 12 residues. Here the CDR3 reads CSVPGTGVGYTF. Here the CDR3 DNA reads TGCAGCGTTCCCGGGACAGGGGTTGGCTACACCTTC.

This clone was observed a single time. This chain uses TRBV7-4 with TRBJ2-7, with D perhaps TRBD1 or TRBD2 (5 bases each). Trimming removed 5 bases at V and 3 bases at J, with 14 bases between. The germline V gene encodes CDR1 SGHVT and CDR2 SQSDAQ. This CDR3 is 14 amino acids long. The CDR3 reads CASSPRDAGYEQYF. The CDR3 bases are TGTGCCAGCAGCCCCCGGGACGCGGGCTACGAGCAGTACTTC.

This chain uses TRBV10-1 with TRBJ2-5; the match to TRBD1 covers 8 bases. The trim removed 5 bases at V and 4 bases at J, leaving 6 bases unmatched. Germline assignment: CDR1 WNHNN and CDR2 SYGVQD (reference sequence). This CDR3 is 14 amino acids long. CDR3 DNA sequence: TGCGCCAGCAGTAGGGACAGGTTTGGAGAGACCCAGTACTTC. This sequence encodes CASSRDRFGETQYF.

The chain combines TRBV29-1 with TRBJ2-1, with D possibly matching TRBD2 (6 bases). The CDR3 is made up of 14 amino acids. V lost 0 bases, J lost 4 bases, and 10 bases lay in between. Germline loops: CDR1 SQVTM, CDR2 ANQGSEA. CDR3 nucleotide sequence: TGCAGCGTTGAAGAGCGGGGTCTGTACAATGAGCAGTTCTTC. Its translation is CSVEERGLYNEQFF.

The rearrangement links TRBV11-2 to TRBJ1-4; D not resolved. CDR1 is SGHAT, CDR2 FQNNGV, per germline. Trimming shortened V by 1 base and J by 4 bases, and 7 bases separated the two germline ends. The CDR3 runs to 14 residues. CDR3 in DNA: TGTGCCAGCAGCTTAGGGGGTTTTAATGAAAAACTGTTTTTT. As protein: CASSLGGFNEKLFF. The entire variable domain, with the rest obtained from reference TRBV11-2 and TRBJ1-4, is as follows: EAGVAQSPRYKIIEKRQSVAFWCNPISGHATLYWYQQILGQGPKLLIQFQNNGVVDDSQLPKDRFSAERLKGVDSTLKIQPAKLEDSAVYLCASSLGGFNEKLFFGSGTQLSVL.

V gene TRBV29-1 combines with J gene TRBJ2-7, with a weak D call TRBD2 (5 bases). Per germline, CDR1 SQVTM and CDR2 ANQGSEA. Trimming shortened V by 3 bases and J by 1 base, and 10 bases separated the two germline ends. The length of the CDR3 is 13 residues. CDR3 bases: TGCAGCGTTGAGGGAGACAATTCCTACGAGCAGTACTTC. Its translation is CSVEGDNSYEQYF.